This T cell receptor beta chain comes out of a study of T cells after yellow fever vaccination. Study-level points and caveats: Peak timing came faster in the weaker secondary response, day 5 versus 15. After the booster, around 95% of CD4 and around nine tenths of CD8 primary-response clones were re-detected. Abundant bulk-derived clonotypes could contaminate FACS-sorted repertoires.

The CDR3 consists of 11 residues. From germline, CDR1 is MDHEN and CDR2 SYDVKM. Trimming took 8 bases from V and 3 from J, leaving 8 bases between them. This clonotype has ten or more counts. The antigen is undetermined. Template switching by 5'RACE produced TCR cDNA, adding a universal primer site and UMIs. A single record per CDR3 protein comes from TCRdb applying MiXCR to the 5' RACE reads. This sample carries a few hundred thousand distinct CDR3 sequences, around 7.3% of them seen once, and the ten largest clones take 15% to 20%. The chain carries TRBV28 and TRBJ2-7, with D unclear. This clonotype originated in a man aged 18 to 35 who received the YFV17D yellow fever vaccine. The sample in question was PBMCs, obtained 45 days after the first yellow fever vaccination. The CDR3 here is CASGQNYEQYV. CDR3 in DNA: TGTGCCAGCGGTCAGAACTACGAGCAGTACGTC.